The 19 T cell receptor beta chains in this list originate from one sample, sequenced in a study of T cells in localized non-small cell lung cancer. The method was immunoSEQ multiplex PCR; TCRdb's version includes in-frame clones alone and lacks a portion of them. Here the sample spans some 78,000 clones, about four fifths being singletons. Sequenced here: peripheral blood, sampled before any cancer treatment. The receptors here all came from a man aged 40 to 69 with stage I lung adenocarcinoma.

The chain combines TRBV5-1 with TRBJ2-7; D may be TRBD2 (5 bases). The CDR3 contains 15 residues. CDR1 and CDR2 from the germline V gene are SGHRS and YFSETQ. Trimming pared 4 bases from V and 2 bases from J, leaving 16 bases between. CDR3 loop: CASSTHPVGAYEQYF. The CDR3 coding sequence is TGCGCCAGCAGCACCCACCCGGTCGGGGCCTACGAGCAGTACTTC.

V gene TRBV30 combines with J gene TRBJ1-2; D gene unclear. This CDR3 has 12 amino acids. Germline values: CDR1 GTSNPN, CDR2 SVGIG (reference sequence). V was pared by 8 bases and J by 7 bases, with 17 bases between. CDR3 in amino acids: CANTRATGGYTF. As DNA, the CDR3 is TGTGCCAATACCCGGGCGACGGGTGGCTACACCTTC.

V usage is TRBV11-2 and J usage is TRBJ1-5; D is unclear. Looked up from germline, CDR1 is SGHAT and CDR2 is FQNNGV. The CDR3 is made up of 15 amino acids. V was trimmed by 3 bases and J by 3 bases, leaving 12 bases between them. The DNA of the CDR3 is TGTGCCAGCAGCTTGTTTCACAGTACCAATCAGCCCCAGCATTTT. This encodes CASSLFHSTNQPQHF.

The chain recombines TRBV2 with TRBJ2-5; D not certain. Trimming took 5 bases from V and 5 from J, leaving 9 bases between them. The CDR3 extends over 12 amino acids. CDR1 and CDR2 (germline): SNHLY, FYNNEI. In nucleotides, the CDR3 is TGTGCCAGCAGTCTGAAGAAGGAGACCCAGTACTTC. As protein: CASSLKKETQYF.

The V gene is TRBV7-3, the J gene TRBJ2-3, with no clear D. V was trimmed by 5 bases and J by 1 base, leaving 4 bases between them. The CDR3 contains 12 residues. The germline CDR1 and CDR2 sequences are SGHTA and FQGTGA. The CDR3 region has the DNA TGTGCCAGCAGCCAAGGCACAGATACGCAGTATTTT. As protein: CASSQGTDTQYF.

This clone has a single count. This chain uses TRBV5-1 with TRBJ2-2, with TRBD2 matching over 8 bases. The CDR3 is 15 amino acids. V trimming: 8 bases; J trimming: 5 bases; junction bases outside the gene matches: 11. Germline V CDR1 and CDR2: SGHRS, YFSETQ. This CDR3 is CASSSSGIRTGELFF. In nucleotides, the CDR3 is TGCGCCAGTTCCAGTAGCGGGATAAGAACCGGGGAGCTGTTTTTT.

This chain uses TRBV4-3 with TRBJ1-2; D remains ambiguous. Germline V gives CDR1 LGHNA, CDR2 YSLEER. This CDR3 is 17 amino acids long. The V end lost 3 bases, the J end lost 1 base, and 18 bases lay between the germline ends. The CDR3 spells CASSHQFAGTINYGYTF. The CDR3 coding sequence is TGCGCCAGCAGCCATCAGTTCGCAGGAACAATTAACTATGGCTACACCTTC.

This clone came up once. The chain is built from TRBV7-2 and TRBJ2-1; D possibly matches TRBD1 or TRBD2 (5 bases each). Germline values: CDR1 SGHTA, CDR2 FQGNSA. The CDR3 totals 16 residues. The V gene lost 5 bases and the J gene lost 7 bases, with 21 bases spanning the gap. The CDR3 nucleotides are TGTGCCAGCAGCCATGGCCGACGGGGCTTGGGGAATGAGCAGTTCTTC. It specifies CASSHGRRGLGNEQFF.

This chain connects TRBV7-9 to TRBJ2-1, with 11 positions matching TRBD2. The V gene end was trimmed by 5 bases and the J gene end by 4 bases; junction bases not matched to a gene: 10. Germline V lookup: CDR1 SEHNR, CDR2 FQNEAQ (reference sequence). This CDR3 has 17 residues. CDR3 in DNA: TGTGCCAGCAGCCGTGGGGGGACTAGCGGTCGTTACAATGAGCAGTTCTTC. Translated: CASSRGGTSGRYNEQFF.

The gene calls are TRBV6-6 and TRBJ2-4, with D possibly matching TRBD2 (5 bases). This CDR3 has 16 residues. V was clipped by 1 base and J by 3 bases, with 13 bases between them. The germline gives CDR1 MNHNY, CDR2 SVGAGI (reference sequence). The CDR3 region has the DNA TGTGCCAGCAGTTACTACGGCAGCGGCGTCAAAAACATTCAGTACTTC. Amino acid sequence: CASSYYGSGVKNIQYF.

This chain connects TRBV5-1 to TRBJ2-1; D ambiguous. V was clipped by 1 base and J by 5 bases, with 16 bases between them. This CDR3 comprises 16 residues. Germline V CDR1 and CDR2: SGHRS, YFSETQ. CDR3: CASSLNPQATNNEQFF. DNA of the CDR3: TGCGCCAGCAGCTTGAACCCCCAAGCAACGAACAATGAGCAGTTCTTC.

V gene TRBV7-3 combines with J gene TRBJ2-2; D gene ambiguous. The CDR3 spans 14 residues. The germline V gene has CDR1 SGHTA and CDR2 FQGTGA. The germline V and J ends were trimmed by 5 bases and 1 base, with 8 bases remaining between them. CDR3 coding DNA: TGTGCCAGCAGCGCCTCCGGGAACACCGGGGAGCTGTTTTTT. Amino acids: CASSASGNTGELFF. The full variable domain, with the rest looked up from reference TRBV7-3 and TRBJ2-2, is GAGVSQTPSNKVTEKGKYVELRCDPISGHTALYWYRQSLGQGPEFLIYFQGTGAADDSGLPNDRFFAVRPEGSVSTLKIQRTERGDSAVYLCASSASGNTGELFFGEGSRLTVL.

This clone was counted once. One end of the junction fails to match germline, which may point to a read error. This chain connects TRBV7-7 to TRBJ2-1, with TRBD2 identical over 9 bases. This CDR3 has 19 amino acids. The germline V gene encodes CDR1 SSHAT and CDR2 FNYEAQ (reference sequence). DNA for the CDR3: TGTGCTAGCAGCCATTTACTAGCGGGTGGACCGAGCTCCTACAATGAGCAGTTCTTC. It codes for CASSHLLAGGPSSYNEQFF.

V and J are TRBV18 and TRBJ2-2, with TRBD1 as a possible D gene (6 bases). Looked up from germline, CDR1 is KGHSH and CDR2 is LQKENI. Trimming cost V 5 bases and J 4 bases, with 17 bases left between them. The CDR3 totals 16 residues. The CDR3 is CASSVTGPSSTGELFF. In nucleotides, the CDR3 is TGTGCCAGCTCAGTGACAGGTCCAAGTAGCACCGGGGAGCTGTTTTTT.

This sequence joins TRBV30 and TRBJ1-4; no clear D gene. Between the trimmed V and J ends, which lost 1 base and 8 bases, there was a span of 14 bases. The CDR3 totals 14 residues. The germline V gene encodes CDR1 GTSNPN and CDR2 SVGIG (reference sequence). The CDR3 DNA reads as TGTGCCTGGAGTGAACCCCGGCTAGGAGAAAAACTGTTTTTT. It codes for CAWSEPRLGEKLFF.

This chain connects TRBV30 to TRBJ2-5, with 7 bases identical to TRBD1. J was trimmed by 4 bases and V by 8 bases; bases with no gene match: 16. This CDR3 comprises 15 residues. Germline V gives CDR1 GTSNPN, CDR2 SVGIG (reference sequence). The CDR3 is CALHRKTGSRETQYF. Here the CDR3 DNA reads TGTGCCCTTCACCGTAAGACAGGGTCAAGAGAGACCCAGTACTTC.

The V gene is TRBV6-5, the J gene TRBJ1-2; 9 bases map to TRBD1. Looked up from germline, CDR1 is MNHEY and CDR2 is SVGAGI. V shed 0 bases, J shed 7 bases, and the junction held 9 bases outside the gene matches. The CDR3 has 16 residues. The CDR3 spells CASSYSTGGNLRGYTF. The CDR3, as DNA: TGTGCCAGCAGTTACTCGACAGGGGGTAATTTGCGTGGCTACACCTTC.

The chain combines TRBV2 with TRBJ2-5; D is ambiguous. The CDR3 is 11 residues long. The germline V gene encodes CDR1 SNHLY and CDR2 FYNNEI. Trimming pared 6 bases from V and 8 bases from J, leaving 10 bases between. The CDR3 nucleotides read TGTGCCAGCAGGCCAAGCAAAACCCAGTACTTC. Translating gives CASRPSKTQYF.

The V call is TRBV10-3, the J call TRBJ1-2; D is possibly TRBD1 (6 bases). V was clipped by 2 bases and J by 7 bases, with 11 bases between them. The CDR3 runs to 13 residues. Germline assignment: CDR1 ENHRY and CDR2 SYGVKD. CDR3 DNA: TGTGCCATCAGTGAGGCGACAGGCCGTGGCTACACCTTC. The encoded protein is CAISEATGRGYTF.